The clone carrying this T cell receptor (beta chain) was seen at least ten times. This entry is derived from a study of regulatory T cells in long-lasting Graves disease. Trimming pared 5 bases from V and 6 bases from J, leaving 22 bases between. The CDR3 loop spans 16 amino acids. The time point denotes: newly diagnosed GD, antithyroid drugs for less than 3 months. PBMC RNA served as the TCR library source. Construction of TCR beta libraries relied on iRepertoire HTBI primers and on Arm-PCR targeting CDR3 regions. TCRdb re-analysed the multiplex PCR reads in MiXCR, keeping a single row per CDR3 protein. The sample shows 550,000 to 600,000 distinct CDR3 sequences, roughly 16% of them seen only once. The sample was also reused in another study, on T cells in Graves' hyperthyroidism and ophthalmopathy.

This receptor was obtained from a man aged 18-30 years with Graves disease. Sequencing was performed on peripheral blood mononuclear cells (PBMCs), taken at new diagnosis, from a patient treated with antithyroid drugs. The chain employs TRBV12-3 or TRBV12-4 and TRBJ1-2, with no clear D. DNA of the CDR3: TGTGCCAGCAGTGCCCCCGGCATCCTCTCTTATGATGGCTACACCTTC. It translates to CASSAPGILSYDGYTF.